This T cell receptor (beta chain) was documented in a study of siplizumab effects on memory and regulatory T cells. Study-wide findings and caveats: Naive T cell populations appeared to exhibit greater diversity than memory cells and appeared to be major alloresponse contributors. Poor capture below about 10^-5 frequency left most alloreactive clones unmapped to unstimulated subsets.

The CDR3 covers 14 residues. Deletions cut 1 base from V and 4 bases from J, with 10 bases between. Germline V lookup: CDR1 SGHDN, CDR2 FVKESK. Of note for this clone: Its target is unknown.

Per sample, 80,000 to 100,000 TCR templates underwent assay. The table came from immunoSEQ multiplex PCR; TCRdb's copy has only in-frame clones and leaves some out. Of some 90,000 clones in the sample, 85% to 90% were seen once. The sequence derives from a human donor in good health. The chain uses TRBV14 and TRBJ2-5; no firm D call. Source material: CD4+ T cells sorted from blood. CDR3 residues: CASSQVQSGETQYF. CDR3 sequence (DNA): TGTGCCAGCAGCCAAGTTCAGAGTGGAGAGACCCAGTACTTC. Based on the CDR3 plus reference TRBV14 and TRBJ2-5, the full variable domain is EAGVTQFPSHSVIEKGQTVTLRCDPISGHDNLYWYRRVMGKEIKFLLHFVKESKQDESGMPNNRFLAERTGGTYSTLKVQPAELEDSGVYFCASSQVQSGETQYFGPGTRLLVL.